These T cell receptor beta chains were read from a single sample in a study of cytomegalovirus exposure and HLA in healthy donors. Some clones are missing from TCRdb's copy, which holds only in-frame ones; the method was immunoSEQ multiplex PCR. The data hold some 180,000 clones, with about 85% observed a single time. Sequenced sample: PBMCs. Source of these receptors: a man younger than 40 in good health and CMV-seropositive. The CDR3 runs from the conserved cysteine through the conserved F or W. Each record gives: J gene, V gene, D gene, clone size, CDR3 DNA, CDR3 protein. The D gene is left open where the match is weak. Only some rows state a clone size, as once, few, many or a class for expanded clones.

TRBJ2-3,TRBV5-1,-,-,TGCGCCAGCAGCCGGGACTTAGAGACAGATACGCAGTATTTT,CASSRDLETDTQYF
TRBJ2-1,TRBV13,-,-,TGTGCCAGCAGCTTAGGACGCCTTAGCGACAATGAGCAGTTCTTC,CASSLGRLSDNEQFF
TRBJ2-1,TRBV18,TRBD2,-,TGTGCCAGCTCACAGGGAGCGGGAGGCAACAATGAGCAGTTCTTC,CASSQGAGGNNEQFF
TRBJ1-5,TRBV21-1,-,-,TGTGCCAGCAGCAAATTCTATATCGAGGGATATAGCAATCAGCCCCAGCATTTT,CASSKFYIEGYSNQPQHF
TRBJ2-5,TRBV7-9,-,-,TGTGCCAGCAGCCACCTCGGGAACAGACAAGAGACCCAGTACTTC,CASSHLGNRQETQYF
TRBJ2-1,TRBV11-2,TRBD2,-,TGTGCCAGCAGCTTAGAAACCAGCGGGAGGTACAATGAGCAGTTCTTC,CASSLETSGRYNEQFF
TRBJ2-7,TRBV7-6,-,-,TGTGCCAGCAGCTCTTTAGCGGTACCCGGCAACGAGCAGTACTTC,CASSSLAVPGNEQYF
TRBJ1-2,TRBV7-8,-,-,TGTGCCAGCAGCTTAGACAGGGACTATGGCTACACCTTC,CASSLDRDYGYTF
TRBJ2-1,TRBV19,TRBD2,-,TGTGCCAGTAGTGTGGGACTATTCAATGAGCAGTTCTTC,CASSVGLFNEQFF
TRBJ2-7,TRBV6-5,TRBD1,few,TGTGCCAGCAGTTACTTGGGACAGGGCTCCTTCGAGCAGTACTTC,CASSYLGQGSFEQYF
TRBJ2-3,TRBV9,-,-,TGTGCCAGCAGCGTAGGACCCCGGGGCACAGATACGCAGTATTTT,CASSVGPRGTDTQYF
TRBJ2-3,TRBV2,TRBD2,-,TGTGCCAGCAGTGAAGGGGGGCTAGCGGGGAGGAGGGAGGGGCCGCAGTATTTT,CASSEGGLAGRREGPQYF
TRBJ2-1,TRBV7-2,TRBD2,-,TGTGCCAGCAGCTTAGATCTAGCGGTTACGGGCAATGAGCAGTTCTTC,CASSLDLAVTGNEQFF
TRBJ1-4,TRBV15,TRBD1,-,TGTGCCACCAGCAGAGGGTACACAGGGGGCGAGTTTAATGAAAAACTGTTTTTT,CATSRGYTGGEFNEKLFF
TRBJ2-1,TRBV18,TRBD1,-,TGTGCCAGCTCACCACCGGTACAGGGGGCTTCTTACGAGCAGTTCTTC,CASSPPVQGASYEQFF
TRBJ1-4,TRBV5-1,-,-,TGCGCCAGCAGCTTGGGAGGGAAGACTAATGAAAAACTGTTTTTT,CASSLGGKTNEKLFF
TRBJ1-1,TRBV5-1,TRBD1,-,TGCGCCAGCAGAGGGACAGGGAACACTGAAGCTTTCTTT,CASRGTGNTEAFF
TRBJ2-3,TRBV7-5,-,-,TGTGTCAGAAGCCCCACAAGGGGGTCGACCACAGATACGCAGTATTTT,CVRSPTRGSTTDTQYF
TRBJ1-1,TRBV5-1,-,-,TGCGCCAGCAGCCCCTCTGGGGGGTCAAACACTGAAGCTTTCTTT,CASSPSGGSNTEAFF
TRBJ2-4,TRBV2,-,-,TGTGCCAGCAGTGAAGCGCGCGGGAAGAGGGCCAAAAACATTCAGTACTTC,CASSEARGKRAKNIQYF
TRBJ1-1,TRBV9,TRBD1,-,TGTGCCAGCAGCCCCAGGACAGGGGAGAGTTGGAACACTGAAGCTTTCTTT,CASSPRTGESWNTEAFF
TRBJ2-5,TRBV2,TRBD1,-,TGTGCCAGCAGCCAGGACAGGGCGGGGAGGGAGACCCAGTACTTC,CASSQDRAGRETQYF
TRBJ1-1,TRBV6-6,-,-,TGTGCCAGCAGTTACGCGGGGGGTACAGGAGCTTTCTTT,CASSYAGGTGAFF
TRBJ2-1,TRBV2,-,-,TGTGCCAGCAGTGAAGTCCCTAGCAAGATTGAGCAGTTCTTC,CASSEVPSKIEQFF
TRBJ2-7,TRBV5-1,TRBD2,-,TGCGCCAGCAGCTTGGCCCTAGCGGGAGGCGCCGAGCAGTACTTC,CASSLALAGGAEQYF
TRBJ2-5,TRBV15,-,-,TGTGCCACCAGCAGAGGAGCTAGCTTCTCGTACCAAGAGACCCAGTACTTC,CATSRGASFSYQETQYF
TRBJ1-1,TRBV11-2,TRBD1,-,TGTGCCAGCAGCCGCACGCTGACAGGGGACCGATTGAACACTGAAGCTTTCTTT,CASSRTLTGDRLNTEAFF
TRBJ2-7,TRBV27,-,-,TGTGCCAGCAGTTCCCTCTACGAGCAGTACTTC,CASSSLYEQYF
TRBJ2-5,TRBV7-2,-,-,TGTGCCAGCAGCCGCCGGGAACCGGAGACCCAGTACTTC,CASSRREPETQYF
TRBJ1-1,TRBV6-5,-,-,TGTGCCAGCAGCCTCACGGGGTGGACTGAAGCTTTCTTT,CASSLTGWTEAFF
TRBJ1-5,TRBV7-2,-,-,TGTGCCAGCAGCTTAACAATTGTCCAGCCCCAGCATTTT,CASSLTIVQPQHF
TRBJ1-1,TRBV7-9,-,-,TGTGCCAGCAGCTTAGCGGTAACAGGGACTGAAGCTTTCTTT,CASSLAVTGTEAFF
TRBJ2-3,TRBV27,-,-,TGTGCCAGCTGTCAACTAGCTTGCACAGATACGCAGTATTTT,CASCQLACTDTQYF
TRBJ2-1,TRBV9,-,-,TGTGCCAGCAGCCCTTTGCGGGGAACCTACAATGAGCAGTTCTTC,CASSPLRGTYNEQFF
TRBJ2-3,TRBV7-6,TRBD2,-,TGTGCCAGCAGCCCCCATGCTAGCGGGGGGAGAGCAGATACGCAGTATTTT,CASSPHASGGRADTQYF
TRBJ1-5,TRBV21-1,-,-,TGTGCCAGCCTGCCGAGGTTCCCTCCAATTTATAGCAATCAGCCCCAGCATTTT,CASLPRFPPIYSNQPQHF
TRBJ2-5,TRBV10-2,TRBD1,-,TGCGCCAGCAGCCCCCCCGGGACAGGGAAGGGCACCCTCCAAGAGACCCAGTACTTC,CASSPPGTGKGTLQETQYF
TRBJ2-2,TRBV18,-,-,TGTGCCAGCTCAGACAGGTCCACCGGGGAGCTGTTTTTT,CASSDRSTGELFF